This paragraph reports one TCR beta chain. The antigen is unknown. This sample was taken from a study of T cell responses to AZD1222 COVID-19 vaccine. General study points: Repertoires in all cases were sampled only once the peak T cell response had passed. Baseline serology detected seropositivity in only six AZD1222 recipients.

Repertoires were generated with immunoSEQ multiplex PCR, while TCRdb's copy carries only in-frame clones and drops some. The top ten clones hold more than 1.3% of a sample with 130,000 to 150,000 clones, roughly nine tenths of them seen once. This CDR3 region has 15 residues. V lost 5 bases and J 5 bases, leaving 15 bases between the germline ends. Germline CDR1 and CDR2: MNHEY and SMNVEV (reference sequence). The specimen was peripheral blood, collected on day 0 of AZD1222 vaccination. This rearrangement joins TRBV27 to TRBJ1-4; a weak D match, TRBD1 (5 bases). The sequence came from an adult in good health. CDR3 coding DNA: TGTGCCAGCAGTGCAAACAGGCTACGAAATGAAAAACTGTTTTTT. This codes for CASSANRLRNEKLFF. Complete variable domain (other parts from reference TRBV27 and TRBJ1-4): EAQVTQNPRYLITVTGKKLTVTCSQNMNHEYMSWYRQDPGLGLRQIYYSMNVEVTDKGDVPEGYKVSRKEKRNFPLILESPSPNQTSLYFCASSANRLRNEKLFFGSGTQLSVL.